This TCR beta chain comes out of a study of blood T cell repertoires in COVID-19. With V trimmed by 0 bases and J by 0 bases, 9 bases remained unmatched. CDR3 size: 18 residues. Germline CDR1 MGHRA, CDR2 YSYEKL. Generated by immunoSEQ multiplex PCR, the TCRdb table keeps only in-frame clones and is missing some. The sample has about 160,000 clones; more than 80% are singletons. Sequencing was done on a sample of peripheral blood. V gene TRBV4-1 combines with J gene TRBJ2-5, with TRBD1 matching 8 bases. The TCR comes from a woman aged 60-70 years with COVID-19, enrolled during active disease. The CDR3 nucleotides are TGCGCCAGCAGCCAAGACAAAGATGGGGACAGGTACCAAGAGACCCAGTACTTC. Translating it yields CASSQDKDGDRYQETQYF.